This T cell receptor beta chain was recorded in a study of T cell responses to AZD1222 COVID-19 vaccine. Points from the study as a whole: AZD1222 recipients seropositive at baseline numbered only six or seven. After two AZD1222 doses, spike-specific TCR breadth and depth rose versus day 0.

A remark on this clone: Its cognate antigen is unknown.

Profiled with immunoSEQ multiplex PCR; TCRdb holds only in-frame clones, not every one. The sample records roughly 180,000 clones, 85% to 95% being singletons. Looked up from germline, CDR1 is MGHRA and CDR2 is YSYEKL. Trimming shortened V by 0 bases and J by 6 bases, and 12 bases separated the two germline ends. CDR3 length: 15 residues. The source of this sequence is an adult in good health. This material consisted of peripheral blood, taken on day 0 of AZD1222 vaccination. The chain couples TRBV4-1 to TRBJ1-5; D perhaps matches TRBD1 (6 bases). In DNA, the CDR3 is TGCGCCAGCAGCCAAGATCGGGGGGCGGGTCAGCCCCAGCATTTT. Encoded protein: CASSQDRGAGQPQHF.